These 12 T cell receptor beta chains came from one sample sequenced in a study of T cell clonality in common variable immunodeficiency. TCRdb's copy holds only in-frame clones and misses some; the assay was immunoSEQ multiplex PCR. This repertoire holds 35,000 to 45,000 clones, and none appear only once. The specimen was peripheral blood mononuclear cells. All receptors come from a person aged 18 to 75 in good health.

This clone has a count of ten or more. The read ends 3 residues early relative to the CDR3; the germline J gene fills the gap. V is TRBV7-2 and J is TRBJ2-5; 14 positions agree with TRBD2. With V trimmed by 3 bases and J by 7 bases, 1 base remained unmatched. The CDR3 is 14 amino acids. In germline, CDR1 is SGHTA, CDR2 FQGNSA. CDR3 sequence reads: CASSFGLAGGTQYF. The part of the CDR3 DNA that was read is TGTGCCAGCAGCTTTGGACTAGCGGGAGGGACC. Full variable domain (rest looked up from reference TRBV7-2 and TRBJ2-5): GAGVSQSPSNKVTEKGKDVELRCDPISGHTALYWYRQSLGQGLEFLIYFQGNSAPDKSGLPSDRFSAERTGGSVSTLTIQRTQQEDSAVYLCASSFGLAGGTQYFGPGTRLLVL.

Turning to this clone: The read falls 3 residues short of the CDR3 end, and the missing part is taken from the germline J gene. This chain uses TRBV13 with TRBJ2-1, with a tentative D call TRBD2 (5 bases). The CDR3 has 16 amino acids. Germline loops: CDR1 PRHDT, CDR2 FYEKMQ (reference sequence). V lost 5 bases and J lost 2, with 16 bases in between. The CDR3 here is CASSPQEADPYNEQFF. The covered CDR3 bases are TGTGCCAGCAGCCCCCAGGAAGCGGACCCCTACAATGAG.

This clone was recorded many times. Read sequence stops 3 residues before the CDR3 end, and the germline J gene provides the missing end. This chain links TRBV12-3 or TRBV12-4 with TRBJ2-3, with D possibly matching TRBD1 (6 bases). Trimming left V 5 bases short and J 8 bases short, with 23 bases between. This CDR3 region has 16 residues. This chain's CDR3 is CASSAPGTRGSGTQYF. CDR3 DNA (partial): TGTGCCAGCAGTGCCCCCGGGACACGCGGTTCGGGTACG.

In this sample, this clone turned up many times. Coverage ceases 3 residues before the CDR3 finishes, and the germline J gene fills in the end. V and J are TRBV6-4 and TRBJ2-7, with 8 bases lining up with TRBD2. Germline CDR1 MRHNA, CDR2 SNTAGT. V shed 4 bases and J 2 bases; nucleotides not matched to a gene: 4. CDR3 length equals 14 residues. The CDR3 protein is CASSATSGAYEQYF. The covered CDR3 bases are TGTGCCAGCAGTGCAACTAGCGGAGCCTACGAG.

This clone was detected many times. The DNA ends 3 residues before the CDR3 does, and the rest of the CDR3 is filled in from the germline J gene. The V call is TRBV20-1, the J call TRBJ2-3; the D gene is possibly TRBD2 (5 bases). The germline V gene encodes CDR1 DFQATT and CDR2 SNEGSKA (reference sequence). Trimming left V 6 bases short and J 6 bases short, with 19 bases between. The CDR3 loop spans 14 amino acids. The CDR3 reads CSAPTRALRDTQYF. The sequenced part of the CDR3 DNA is TGCAGTGCACCTACTAGAGCCCTTAGGGATACG.

This clone was recorded at least ten times. Its ends do not fully match the called genes, so a read error is possible. The sequenced CDR3 bases are TGTGCTAGCAGCCCGTCGGGGACAGGGGCCGGGGAG. This sequence encodes CASSPSGTGAGE. The CDR3 as a whole reads CASSPSGTGAGELFF. The rearrangement joins TRBV7-7 to TRBJ2-2; 10 nucleotides agree with TRBD1. The read finishes 3 residues shy of the CDR3 end, and the germline J gene is used to complete it. This CDR3 comprises 15 residues. Germline V lookup: CDR1 SSHAT, CDR2 FNYEAQ (reference sequence).

This clone was seen repeatedly, ten times or more. CDR3 DNA (partial): TGTGCCAGCAGCCTGACTAGCGGGAGGGCCGGGGAG. It translates to CASSLTSGRAGE. The full CDR3 reads CASSLTSGRAGELFF. The J gene is TRBJ2-2, the V gene TRBV5-5; 14 nucleotides match TRBD2. The read terminates 3 residues ahead of where the CDR3 ends, so the germline J gene completes it. V trimming: 4 bases; J trimming: 6 bases; junction bases outside the gene matches: 2. The CDR3 runs 15 residues. Germline V gene sequence: CDR1 SGHKS, CDR2 YYEKEE (reference sequence).

Notes on this clone: Read coverage stops 3 residues before the CDR3 terminus; the germline J gene supplies the remainder. The chain links TRBV2 to TRBJ1-6, with TRBD1 matching over 8 bases. This CDR3 comprises 14 residues. Per germline, CDR1 SNHLY and CDR2 FYNNEI. Unmatched junction bases numbered 9, after V lost 7 bases and J lost 10 bases. CDR3 loop: CASNHGQGSSPLHF. The sequenced CDR3 bases are TGTGCCAGCAATCATGGACAGGGCAGCTCACCC. Full variable domain (missing parts from reference TRBV2 and TRBJ1-6): EPEVTQTPSHQVTQMGQEVILRCVPISNHLYFYWYRQILGQKVEFLVSFYNNEISEKSEIFDDQFSVERPDGSNFTLKIRSTKLEDSAMYFCASNHGQGSSPLHFGNGTRLTVT.

In its sample, this clone was seen many times. The CDR3 end lies 3 residues beyond the end of the read and is filled in from the germline J gene. This rearrangement joins TRBV12-5 to TRBJ2-1, with 8 bases identical to TRBD2. The CDR3 runs 15 residues. The germline V gene encodes CDR1 LGHNT and CDR2 FRNRAP. The V gene end was trimmed by 6 bases and the J gene end by 1 base; junction bases not matched to a gene: 5. CDR3 residues: CASGRSGDSYNEQFF. The covered CDR3 bases are TGTGCTAGTGGCCGTAGCGGGGATTCCTACAATGAG.

To note about this clone: The read halts 3 residues ahead of the CDR3 end, with the missing end drawn from the germline J gene. The V call is TRBV19, the J call TRBJ1-2; D is unresolved. The CDR3 covers 15 residues. CDR1 is LNHDA and CDR2 is SQIVND in the germline V gene (reference sequence). CDR3 residues: CASTSRGLAKNIYTF. The DNA read from the CDR3 is TGTGCCAGTACCTCCCGGGGATTAGCCAAAAACATC.

This clone was observed at least ten times. The read ends 3 residues early relative to the CDR3; the germline J gene fills the gap. J is TRBJ1-5 and V is TRBV6-2 or TRBV6-3; 7 nucleotides line up with TRBD1. With 4 bases clipped from V and 1 base from J, the junction kept 4 bases outside the gene matches. The CDR3 has 15 amino acids. Germline loops: CDR1 MNHEY, CDR2 SVGEGT. The sequenced part of the CDR3 DNA is TGTGCCAGCAGTTCCGAGGGACAGAGCAATCAGCCC. Translated: CASSSEGQSNQP. From start to end, the CDR3 is CASSSEGQSNQPQHF.

This clone was seen many times. The read terminates 3 residues ahead of where the CDR3 ends, so the germline J gene completes it. The V gene is TRBV4-1, the J gene TRBJ1-4; 8 bases map to TRBD1. Germline assignment: CDR1 MGHRA and CDR2 YSYEKL. There are 15 residues in the CDR3. The trim removed 10 bases at V and 2 bases at J, leaving 9 bases unmatched. CDR3 bases read: TGCGCCACCCAAGACAGGGGATTTACTAATGAAAAA. It yields the protein CATQDRGFTNEK. The full CDR3 protein is CATQDRGFTNEKLFF.